Each of the 26 T cell receptor beta chains below was sequenced from the same sample in a study of blood T cell repertoires in COVID-19 (dated by TCRdb to 2020 to 2021). Libraries were prepared through the immunoSEQ multiplex PCR assay. TCRdb mirrors the immuneACCESS table, restricted to in-frame sequences. Some clones are absent from its copies; in checked studies, under half trace to an unresolved V gene, and the reason for the others is unknown. The sample data list about 76,000 clones, and under 95% of these were observed just once. In total, the top ten clones hold 5.8% of the sample. The sequenced sample was peripheral blood. These receptors were obtained from a human donor in a cohort sampled during active COVID-19.

This clone was picked up one time. This rearrangement joins TRBV19 to TRBJ1-1; D might be TRBD1 (5 bases). The V gene lost 1 base and the J gene lost 3 bases, with 9 bases spanning the gap. Germline assignment: CDR1 LNHDA and CDR2 SQIVND (reference sequence). CDR3 length: 14 residues. CDR3: CASSIASGHTEAFF. For the CDR3, the DNA is TGTGCCAGTAGTATAGCCTCAGGGCACACTGAAGCTTTCTTT.

The chain uses TRBV5-1 and TRBJ2-2; TRBD1 might be the D (7 bases). Germline V lookup: CDR1 SGHRS, CDR2 YFSETQ. V lost 4 bases and J 0 bases, leaving 16 bases between the germline ends. The CDR3 consists of 17 residues. In nucleotides, the CDR3 is TGCGCCAGCAGCCCTTGGAGGGGGACAGCGAACACCGGGGAGCTGTTTTTT. Its translation is CASSPWRGTANTGELFF. Based on the CDR3 plus reference TRBV5-1 and TRBJ2-2, the full variable domain is KAGVTQTPRYLIKTRGQQVTLSCSPISGHRSVSWYQQTPGQGLQFLFEYFSETQRNKGNFPGRFSGRQFSNSRSEMNVSTLELGDSALYLCASSPWRGTANTGELFFGEGSRLTVL.

The chain combines TRBV5-4 with TRBJ2-2; D may be TRBD1 (6 bases). Germline V CDR1 and CDR2: SGHNT, YYREEE (reference sequence). V lost 0 bases and J lost 4, with 10 bases in between. The CDR3 is 15 amino acids. The CDR3 sequence: CASSLEAGVTGELFF. For the CDR3, the DNA is TGTGCCAGCAGCTTGGAGGCAGGGGTCACCGGGGAGCTGTTTTTT.

The chain has TRBV7-3 and TRBJ1-2, with TRBD1 matching over 7 bases. There are 13 residues in the CDR3. J lost 8 bases, V lost 5 bases, and 8 bases had no gene match. Germline CDR1 reads SGHTA; CDR2 reads FQGTGA. CDR3 sequence (DNA): TGTGCCAGCAGCCAGGGGGGCGGCGGGGGCTACACCTTC. This sequence encodes CASSQGGGGGYTF.

A single count supports this clone. This chain uses TRBV10-2 with TRBJ2-3; 10 bases match TRBD1. The CDR3 has 17 amino acids. The junction had 13 bases not matched to a gene; V was cut back by 4 bases and J by 6 bases. Germline CDR1 and CDR2: WSHSY and SAAADI. The CDR3 DNA sequence: TGCGCCAGCAGTGCCCAGCCGGGACAGGGGATTCGGGATACGCAGTATTTT. Translation: CASSAQPGQGIRDTQYF.

The V and J genes are TRBV9 and TRBJ2-6; 7 nucleotides agree with TRBD1. The CDR3 spans 19 residues. V dropped 0 bases and J dropped 0; count of bases not matched to a gene: 9. From germline, CDR1 is SGDLS and CDR2 YYNGEE. CDR3 amino acids: CASSVGQGPTFSGANVLTF. The CDR3 coding sequence is TGTGCCAGCAGCGTAGGACAGGGACCTACCTTCTCTGGGGCCAACGTCCTGACTTTC.

This rearrangement joins TRBV11-3 to TRBJ2-3; 7 positions match TRBD1. Per germline, CDR1 SGHNT and CDR2 YENEEA. V was clipped by 5 bases and J by 6 bases; unmatched bases: 11. This CDR3 spans 15 amino acids. The CDR3 bases are TGTGCCAGCAGCCTACAGGGGAACGATATTGATACGCAGTATTTT. The encoded protein is CASSLQGNDIDTQYF.

This chain connects TRBV5-1 to TRBJ1-3; possible D gene TRBD1, 5 bases. The CDR3 runs to 15 residues. V was trimmed by 4 bases and J by 0 bases, leaving 11 bases between them. Germline V gene data show CDR1 as SGHRS and CDR2 as YFSETQ. The CDR3 sequence is CASSVRGISGNTIYF. CDR3 coding DNA: TGCGCCAGCAGCGTTCGGGGGATCTCTGGAAACACCATATATTTT.

The chain couples TRBV6-5 to TRBJ1-2; the match to TRBD1 covers 8 bases. The germline V gene encodes CDR1 MNHEY and CDR2 SVGAGI. V was pared by 7 bases and J by 7 bases, with 11 bases of the junction left unmatched. The CDR3 has 14 residues. The CDR3 coding sequence is TGTGCCAGCATTCCAGGGGGCCTATTCTCTGGCTACACCTTC. This translates into CASIPGGLFSGYTF.

The gene calls are TRBV6-5 and TRBJ2-7; TRBD2 might be the D (6 bases). Germline V lookup: CDR1 MNHEY, CDR2 SVGAGI. The V gene lost 6 bases and the J gene lost 3 bases, with 12 bases spanning the gap. The CDR3 extends over 13 amino acids. Written as DNA, the CDR3 is TGTGCCAGCAGGGTCACGGGAGTCTACGAGCAGTACTTC. Encoded protein: CASRVTGVYEQYF.

The chain has TRBV4-1 and TRBJ1-2; D is possibly TRBD1 (5 bases). This CDR3 is built from 14 residues. Germline loops: CDR1 MGHRA, CDR2 YSYEKL. Trimming cost V 2 bases and J 2 bases, with 9 bases left between them. The CDR3 spells CASSQLQANYGYTF. CDR3 nucleotides: TGCGCCAGCAGCCAACTACAGGCGAACTATGGCTACACCTTC.

The chain combines TRBV7-9 with TRBJ1-5; D might be TRBD1 (6 bases). Germline assignment: CDR1 SEHNR and CDR2 FQNEAQ (reference sequence). Trimming pared 1 base from V and 3 bases from J, leaving 19 bases between. The CDR3 spans 18 residues. The CDR3: CASSLDGFSTGINQPQHF. CDR3 in DNA: TGTGCCAGCAGCTTAGACGGTTTTTCCACAGGGATCAATCAGCCCCAGCATTTT.

The chain couples TRBV11-1 to TRBJ2-7; 7 positions agree with TRBD2. The junction had 1 base not matched to a gene; V was cut back by 2 bases and J by 3 bases. The CDR3 totals 13 residues. The germline CDR1 and CDR2 sequences are SGHAT and FQDESV (reference sequence). In DNA, the CDR3 is TGTGCCAGCAGCTTACGCGGGGGCTACGAGCAGTACTTC. Translation: CASSLRGGYEQYF.

This rearrangement joins TRBV7-3 to TRBJ2-3, with 7 bases that match TRBD1. CDR1 is SGHTA and CDR2 is FQGTGA in the germline V gene. V lost 5 bases, J lost 2 bases, and 7 bases stayed unmatched. This CDR3 is 15 amino acids long. CDR3 region: CASSLRQGPTDTQYF. The CDR3 DNA is TGTGCCAGCAGCCTCCGACAGGGACCCACAGATACGCAGTATTTT.

The CDR3 reads CASSRFSQGQHGYTF. The CDR3 coding sequence is TGTGCCAGCAGCCGGTTCTCCCAGGGTCAACATGGCTACACCTTC. The chain is built from TRBV6-2 or TRBV6-3 and TRBJ1-2; TRBD1 is a possible D gene (5 bases). Per the germline V gene, CDR1 is MNHEY and CDR2 is SVGEGT. Trimming took 6 bases from V and 6 from J, leaving 20 bases between them. The CDR3 is 15 amino acids.

J is TRBJ1-1 and V is TRBV30; D perhaps matches TRBD1 (6 bases). CDR3 length: 13 amino acids. Deletions cut 5 bases from V and 5 bases from J, with 15 bases between. Germline V gives CDR1 GTSNPN, CDR2 SVGIG (reference sequence). The CDR3 loop is CAWGGPGATEAFF. CDR3 DNA sequence: TGTGCCTGGGGGGGCCCAGGGGCTACTGAAGCTTTCTTT. Complete variable domain (other parts from reference TRBV30 and TRBJ1-1): SQTIHQWPATLVQPVGSPLSLECTVEGTSNPNLYWYRQAAGRGLQLLFYSVGIGQISSEVPQNLSASRPQDRQFILSSKKLLLSDSGFYLCAWGGPGATEAFFGQGTRLTVV.

The chain uses TRBV5-1 and TRBJ2-7, with D maybe TRBD1 (6 bases). This CDR3 spans 16 amino acids. Trimming removed 2 bases at V and 7 bases at J, with 22 bases between. Germline assignment: CDR1 SGHRS and CDR2 YFSETQ. The chain's CDR3 is CASSFATKTGRREQYF. The CDR3 DNA reads as TGCGCCAGCAGCTTTGCAACTAAGACAGGCCGTAGGGAGCAGTACTTC.

This chain uses TRBV6-4 with TRBJ2-5; D unclear. V lost 5 bases and J 6 bases, leaving 13 bases between the germline ends. The CDR3 consists of 13 residues. Germline V gene lookup returns CDR1 MRHNA and CDR2 SNTAGT. In DNA form, the CDR3 reads TGTGCCAGCAGTCCTAGTAGCAGACAGACCCAGTACTTC. Encoded protein: CASSPSSRQTQYF.

This rearrangement joins TRBV15 to TRBJ1-4, with a possible D match to TRBD1 (5 bases). This CDR3 has 14 residues. V was clipped by 0 bases and J by 5 bases, with 7 bases between them. CDR1 is LNHNV, CDR2 YYDKDF, per germline (reference sequence). The CDR3 loop reads CATSREGGNEKLFF. The CDR3 DNA is TGTGCCACCAGCAGAGAGGGGGGAAATGAAAAACTGTTTTTT.

The chain has TRBV5-1 and TRBJ2-2, with TRBD2 matching 9 bases. CDR3 size: 15 residues. V dropped 3 bases and J dropped 4; count of bases not matched to a gene: 4. Germline CDR1 and CDR2: SGHRS and YFSETQ. The CDR3 protein is CASSSGAGGTGELFF. In DNA, the CDR3 is TGCGCCAGCAGCTCAGGAGCGGGGGGCACCGGGGAGCTGTTTTTT.

The chain employs TRBV6-1 and TRBJ2-7; 8 bases match TRBD2. From germline, CDR1 is MNHNS and CDR2 SASEGT. Trimming removed 1 base from V and 2 bases from J; junction bases left unmatched: 7. This CDR3 region has 16 residues. The DNA for the CDR3 is TGTGCCAGCAGTGAAGTTCTGGCGGGGGGTCCCTACGAGCAGTACTTC. It codes for CASSEVLAGGPYEQYF.

J is TRBJ2-5 and V is TRBV3-1 (or the pseudogene TRBV3-2); D remains unclear. There are 16 residues in the CDR3. CDR1 is LGHDT and CDR2 is YNNKEL in the germline V gene (reference sequence). V lost 0 bases and J lost 1, with 12 bases in between. DNA of the CDR3: TGTGCCAGCAGCCAAGAGAGGAGATTTCCCCAAGAGACCCAGTACTTC. Translated, it gives CASSQERRFPQETQYF.

This chain uses TRBV7-2 with TRBJ1-2; 8 bases fit TRBD1. This CDR3 is built from 17 residues. Per the germline V gene, CDR1 is SGHTA and CDR2 is FQGNSA. Germline trimming cut 4 bases from V and 0 bases from J; bases unmatched to any gene: 10. CDR3 DNA: TGTGCCAGCAGCTCAAGGACAGGGCGAACTACTAACTATGGCTACACCTTC. The encoded protein is CASSSRTGRTTNYGYTF.

V is TRBV2 and J is TRBJ1-6; D gene ambiguous. Germline values: CDR1 SNHLY, CDR2 FYNNEI. The CDR3 is 13 residues long. Between the trimmed V and J ends, which lost 7 bases and 0 bases, there was a span of 4 bases. The CDR3 region is CASTFSYNSPLHF. The CDR3 region has the DNA TGTGCCAGCACGTTCTCCTATAATTCACCCCTCCACTTT.

The chain links TRBV5-5 to TRBJ1-4; no firm D call. The CDR3 totals 16 residues. Trimming cost V 1 base and J 8 bases, with 18 bases left between them. Germline values: CDR1 SGHKS, CDR2 YYEKEE (reference sequence). The CDR3 loop is CASSLSGLPQREKLFF. CDR3 coding DNA: TGTGCCAGCAGCTTGTCAGGACTCCCTCAAAGGGAAAAACTGTTTTTT. Looking up the rest from reference TRBV5-5 and TRBJ1-4 gives the full variable domain: DAGVTQSPTHLIKTRGQQVTLRCSPISGHKSVSWYQQVLGQGPQFIFQYYEKEERGRGNFPDRFSARQFPNYSSELNVNALLLGDSALYLCASSLSGLPQREKLFFGSGTQLSVL.

A note on this clone: Other DNA variants within this sample encode the same CDR3. The chain carries TRBV12-3 or TRBV12-4 and TRBJ1-2; D remains unclear. Trimming cost V 1 base and J 5 bases, with 8 bases left between them. CDR3 length: 13 residues. CDR3 nucleotide sequence: TGTGCCAGCAGTTTAGGCGGCAGTTATGGCTACACCTTC. Encoded protein: CASSLGGSYGYTF.